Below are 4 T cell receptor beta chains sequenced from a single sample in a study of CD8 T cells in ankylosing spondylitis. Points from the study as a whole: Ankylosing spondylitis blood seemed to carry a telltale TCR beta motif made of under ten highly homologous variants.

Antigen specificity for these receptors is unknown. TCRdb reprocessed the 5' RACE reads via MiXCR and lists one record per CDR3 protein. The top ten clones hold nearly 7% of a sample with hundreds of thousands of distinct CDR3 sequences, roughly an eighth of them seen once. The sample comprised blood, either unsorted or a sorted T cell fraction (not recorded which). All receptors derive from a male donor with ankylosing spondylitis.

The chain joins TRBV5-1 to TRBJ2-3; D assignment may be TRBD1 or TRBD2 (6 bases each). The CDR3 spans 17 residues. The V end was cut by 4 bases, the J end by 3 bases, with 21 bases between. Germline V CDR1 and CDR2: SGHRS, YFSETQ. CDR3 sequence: CASSLRSGGAQTDTQYF. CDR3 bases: TGCGCCAGCAGCCTTCGCTCCGGGGGCGCTCAGACAGATACGCAGTATTTT.

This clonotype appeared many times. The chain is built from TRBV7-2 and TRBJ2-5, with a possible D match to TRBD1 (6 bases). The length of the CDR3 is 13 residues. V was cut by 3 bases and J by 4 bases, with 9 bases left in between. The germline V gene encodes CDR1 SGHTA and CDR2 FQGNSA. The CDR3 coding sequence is TGTGCCAGCAGCTTCCAGGGGCGAGAGACCCAGTACTTC. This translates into CASSFQGRETQYF.

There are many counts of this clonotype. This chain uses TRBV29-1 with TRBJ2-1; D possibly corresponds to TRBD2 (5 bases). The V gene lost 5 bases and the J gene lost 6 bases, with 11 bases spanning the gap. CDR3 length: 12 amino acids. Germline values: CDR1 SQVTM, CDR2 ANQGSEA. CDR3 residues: CSVPRDFNEQFF. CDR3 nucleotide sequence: TGCAGCGTTCCCCGGGATTTCAATGAGCAGTTCTTC.

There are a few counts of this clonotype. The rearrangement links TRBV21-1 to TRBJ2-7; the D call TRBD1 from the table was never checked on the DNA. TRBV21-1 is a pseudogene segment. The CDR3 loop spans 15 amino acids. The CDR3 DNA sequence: TGTGCCAGCAGCAAGGGGCGAATGAGCTCCTACGAGCAGTACGTC. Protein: CASSKGRMSSYEQYV.